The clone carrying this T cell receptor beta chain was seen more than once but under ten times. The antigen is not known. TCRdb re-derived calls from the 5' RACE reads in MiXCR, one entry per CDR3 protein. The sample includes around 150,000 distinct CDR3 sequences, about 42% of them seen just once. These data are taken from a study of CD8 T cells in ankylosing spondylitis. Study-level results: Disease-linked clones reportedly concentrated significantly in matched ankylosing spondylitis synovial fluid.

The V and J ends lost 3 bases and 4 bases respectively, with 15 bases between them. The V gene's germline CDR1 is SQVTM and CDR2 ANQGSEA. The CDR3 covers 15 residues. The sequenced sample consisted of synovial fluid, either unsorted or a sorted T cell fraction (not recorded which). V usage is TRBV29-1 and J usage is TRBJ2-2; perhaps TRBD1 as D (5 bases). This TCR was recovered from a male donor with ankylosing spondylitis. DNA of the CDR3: TGCAGCGTTGACATACCCATGGGGCGCACCGGGGAGCTGTTTTTT. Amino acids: CSVDIPMGRTGELFF.